Following are 9 T cell receptor beta chains from one sample sequenced in a study of T cells after yellow fever vaccination. TCRdb reprocessed the 5' RACE reads with MiXCR, giving one entry per CDR3 protein. The sample comprises around 360,000 distinct CDR3 sequences, roughly 11% of which are singletons, and 18% rests with the top ten. The specimen was PBMCs, collected on the day of the first yellow fever vaccination. These receptors originate from a young man who received the YFV17D yellow fever vaccine.

In its sample, this clonotype was seen many times. The gene calls are TRBV18 and TRBJ2-7, with 7 positions matching TRBD1. The CDR3 extends over 12 amino acids. Germline V gene sequence: CDR1 KGHSH, CDR2 LQKENI. V lost 5 bases and J lost 4; bases outside the gene matches: 2. CDR3 protein: CASSGTAYEQYF. The CDR3 nucleotides read TGTGCCAGCTCAGGGACAGCGTACGAGCAGTACTTC.

This clonotype was observed a handful of times. The chain carries TRBV7-3 and TRBJ1-5, with D possibly TRBD1 on 5 matching bases. Germline CDR1 reads SGHTA; CDR2 reads FQGTGA. V was cut by 1 base and J by 1 base, with 14 bases left in between. The CDR3 is made up of 17 amino acids. CDR3 amino acids: CASSLNEWGTSNQPQHF. The CDR3 bases are TGTGCCAGCAGCTTAAACGAATGGGGGACCAGCAATCAGCCCCAGCATTTT. The whole variable domain, remainder taken from reference TRBV7-3 and TRBJ1-5, is GAGVSQTPSNKVTEKGKYVELRCDPISGHTALYWYRQSLGQGPEFLIYFQGTGAADDSGLPNDRFFAVRPEGSVSTLKIQRTERGDSAVYLCASSLNEWGTSNQPQHFGDGTRLSIL.

This chain joins TRBV10-3 and TRBJ1-1; the D gene is possibly TRBD1 (6 bases). The V gene's germline CDR1 is ENHRY and CDR2 SYGVKD. Deletions cut 6 bases from V and 3 bases from J, with 14 bases between. The CDR3 loop spans 14 amino acids. The DNA of the CDR3 is TGTGCCATCAGGAGGGTAGGGGGATACACTGAAGCTTTCTTT. Translating it yields CAIRRVGGYTEAFF.

The chain joins TRBV11-2 to TRBJ1-3; a possible D gene is TRBD1 (5 bases). The length of the CDR3 is 14 residues. Germline V gives CDR1 SGHAT, CDR2 FQNNGV. The V end lost 3 bases, the J end lost 3 bases, and 9 bases lay between the germline ends. CDR3 sequence: CASSLGGRGNTIYF. The CDR3 DNA is TGTGCCAGCAGCTTGGGGGGTCGTGGAAACACCATATATTTT. The full variable domain, rest sourced from reference TRBV11-2 and TRBJ1-3, is EAGVAQSPRYKIIEKRQSVAFWCNPISGHATLYWYQQILGQGPKLLIQFQNNGVVDDSQLPKDRFSAERLKGVDSTLKIQPAKLEDSAVYLCASSLGGRGNTIYFGEGSWLTVV.

The chain combines TRBV7-6 with TRBJ2-2; D unclear. This CDR3 spans 13 amino acids. Germline V gene data show CDR1 as SGHVS and CDR2 as FNYEAQ. The V end lost 5 bases, the J end lost 5 bases, and 9 bases lay between the germline ends. The DNA for the CDR3 is TGTGCCAGCAGCGCGATGGGGACCGGGGAGCTGTTTTTT. Translating gives CASSAMGTGELFF.

The chain couples TRBV4-2 to TRBJ2-7, with 7 bases aligning to TRBD2. The V gene end was trimmed by 4 bases and the J gene end by 4 bases; junction bases not matched to a gene: 7. The V gene's germline CDR1 is LGHNA and CDR2 YNFKEQ. CDR3 length: 14 amino acids. CDR3: CASSPVGEGYEQYF. The DNA of the CDR3 is TGTGCCAGCAGCCCTGTGGGGGAGGGATACGAGCAGTACTTC.

This clonotype was detected a few times. V is TRBV6-6 and J is TRBJ2-7; 11 bases map to TRBD2. This CDR3 comprises 13 residues. Trimming cost V 6 bases and J 4 bases; bases outside gene matches: 2. In germline, CDR1 is MNHNY, CDR2 SVGAGI (reference sequence). The CDR3, as DNA: TGTGCCAGCAGCGGGACTAGCGGATACGAGCAGTACTTC. Translated: CASSGTSGYEQYF.

This clonotype was seen a handful of times. The chain is built from TRBV14 and TRBJ1-6; D is uncertain. Deletions cut 4 bases from V and 10 bases from J, with 17 bases between. Germline V gene sequence: CDR1 SGHDN, CDR2 FVKESK. The CDR3 length is 15 residues. In DNA, the CDR3 is TGTGCCAGCAGCCTCCACTCGGATTGGGCCTCACCCCTCCACTTT. It specifies CASSLHSDWASPLHF.

The rearrangement uses TRBV4-1 and TRBJ2-5; 11 bases map to TRBD2. This CDR3 is built from 16 residues. V shed 1 base, J shed 4 bases, and the junction held 5 bases outside the gene matches. Germline loops: CDR1 MGHRA, CDR2 YSYEKL. This chain's CDR3 is CASSQGVAGGRETQYF. The CDR3 coding sequence is TGCGCCAGCAGCCAAGGAGTAGCGGGGGGGAGAGAGACCCAGTACTTC.